This T cell receptor (beta chain) was sequenced during a study of shared clonotypes between healthy human individuals (dated by TCRdb to 2018 to 2021). For the study in its entirety: Two women and a few men aged 18 to 49 years were included in the cohort. Blood TCR repertoires of four to six healthy adults were deeply sequenced to estimate repertoire size and the extent of clonotype sharing between individuals. To increase sequencing depth and limit assay-specific biases, TCR repertoire library preparation and sequencing were carried out by different laboratories using diverse techniques. Per donor, leukapheresis produced somewhere between about 0.9 and 9.5 billion PBMCs. For each donor, CD4 naive and CD4 memory were each given three plates, CD8 naive was given two plates, and CD8 memory was given one plate.

Details on this clone: Which antigen it targets is not known. Nothing much larger sits one base from this clone, and base qualities are not available.

Measured from the cysteine to the phenylalanine, the CDR3 is 15 residues long. The entry retains the CDR3 DNA only, 45 bases that are in frame from base 1. Relative to germline, V is missing 1 base and J is missing 9 bases, with 11 bases of the junction outside any gene match. CDR1 is given as MNHEY and CDR2 as SVGAGI, both from the germline V gene. Using the deep immunoSEQ assay, TCR CDR3 regions were amplified from genomic DNA by multiplex PCR. Extracted genomic DNA from each cell subset was spread evenly across all wells of several immunoSEQ 96-well plates, with each plate serving as a replicate. For sorted subsets, each replicate PCR was loaded with approximately 0.2 ug genomic DNA, equivalent to about 30,000 T cell genomes. The purified libraries were quantified using a Qubit 3.0 fluorometer, sized with a Bioanalyzer 2100, and then quantified again using the KAPA Library Quantification kit. Each immunoSEQ 96-well plate was sequenced on its own single-read 150-cycle Illumina NextSeq 550 flow cell. The paper's processing steps were these. The immunoSEQ output contained only junctional sequences without quality scores, so filtering could not match that applied to full-length reads. To assign V/J genes and CDR3, sequences were annotated using PyIR, a Python wrapper for IgBLAST v1.9, with IMGT germline references. Reads were filtered out if the reads had weak V/J assignments (E-value above 1e-6), no CDR3, stop codons, out-of-frame junctions, or ambiguous translated residues. V3J clonotypes were defined as sequences sharing an identical inferred V gene, J gene, and CDR3 amino acid sequence. Percentage overlap between repertoires was calculated by dividing the number of shared unique clonotypes by the size of the smaller repertoire. Repertoire richness was assessed with RTK rarefaction, the Chao1 estimator, and Recon v2.1 estimates of unobserved clonotypes. For all TCRbeta clonotypes obtained by the gDNA method from several donors, generation probabilities were computed with OLGA. TCRdb carries this immuneACCESS record with in-frame sequences only. Its versions omit some clonotypes, under half of them owing to an unresolved V gene in the studies checked, with the rest unexplained. The V and J calls and the clone size are those of that table, but D and trimming were determined from the DNA. A total of 2,500,000 or so clones appear in this sample, 80% to 95% of them only once. The ten biggest clones cover 0.36% of the sample.

The investigation overall reported the following: Estimated clonotype richness was generally larger for naive than for memory subsets. Higher generation probabilities were observed for clonotypes shared by all four sorted-subset donors than for non-shared clonotypes. Across a few donors, approximately 5% of naive CD4, roughly 3.8% of naive CD8, approximately 2.5% of memory CD4, and 0.3% to 0.45% of memory CD8 clonotypes were shared. The small number of donors limited the genetic and exposure-history diversity represented. Even with the large sequencing depth, rarefaction of the sorted-subset datasets indicated that sequencing was incomplete. Pairwise subsampling led to the expectation that sequencing depth would affect the degree of clonotype sharing among donors. Only blood was sampled, and tissue TCR repertoires likely differ from those in blood.

The donors were healthy, HIV-negative adults with no recently reported acute infections or vaccinations. Only Caucasian adults living in Nashville, Tennessee, USA were represented among the donors. CD4+ T cells were enriched through magnetic negative selection, after which naive cells were positively selected on CD45RA and the remaining negative fraction served as the memory subset. Blood was obtained by leukapheresis, after which PBMCs were separated by Ficoll-Histopaque density gradient centrifugation and cryopreserved in liquid nitrogen vapor phase. Analytical flow cytometry was used to check the purity and quantity of every magnetically sorted T cell population. Genomic DNA was isolated from every sorted fraction and measured by UV absorbance on a Nanodrop 2000c.

The rearranged segments are TRBV6-5 and TRBJ2-5; TRBD2 matches 7 bases in the middle. The clonotype was recovered from a man between 18 and 29 years old in good health. Some clones in this sample may be carry-over from other donors' samples. The specimen was naive CD4+ T cells from PBMCs. Taken with the paper, the label for cell subset or site translates to: CD45RA+ positively selected. The CDR3 has the sequence CASSYFPVQREPQYF. The DNA sequence is TGTGCCAGCAGTTACTTTCCGGTACAGCGGGAACCCCAGTACTTC.